This T cell receptor beta chain was captured by sequencing in a study of blood T cell repertoires in COVID-19. Study background: The United States, Italy and Spain were the sources of the acute and convalescent COVID-19 samples. The cDNA or gDNA used as material had been derived from T cells, B-cell-depleted T cells, or PBMCs.

This CDR3 is 14 amino acids long. Germline V gene sequence: CDR1 LGHNA, CDR2 YSLEER. Trimming at V came to 3 bases and at J to 5 bases, leaving 6 bases not matched to a gene. This clone showed up just once. Per the authors' pipeline: Amplification of reference gene primers provided the estimated nucleated cell counts. Libraries were prepared by immunoSEQ multiplex PCR; TCRdb keeps only in-frame clonotypes and omits some of them. V and J calls and clone size are copied from that table; D and trimming were computed from the DNA. The profile covers around 77,000 clones, with roughly nine tenths appearing a single time and about 17% taken by the ten largest.

This clonotype was sampled from a woman of 80 years or more with active or convalescent COVID-19. The V gene is TRBV4-3, the J gene TRBJ2-5; TRBD2 aligns across 7 bases. The sequencing sample was made of peripheral blood. CDR3 sequence reads: CASSQGEGLETQYF. The CDR3, as DNA: TGCGCCAGCAGCCAGGGGGAGGGTTTGGAGACCCAGTACTTC.